This is a list of T cell receptor beta chains from one sample in a study of CD8+CD57+ T cells in acquired aplastic anemia. One entry per CDR3 protein, called by TCRdb with MiXCR from the reads. This table has just over 450,000 distinct CDR3 sequences, roughly a third appearing once. The sequencing input was sorted CD4+, CD8+, or CD8+CD57+ T cells (not recorded which) from PBMCs. These receptor sequences come from a human donor with aplastic anemia. Each CDR3 is given with its conserved first and last residue. Each record gives: D gene, clone size, J gene, V gene, CDR3 DNA, CDR3 protein. D genes are given only for firm matches. Only part of the rows carry a size: once, few, many, or a class if the clone is expanded.

d_gene: TRBD1
abundance: -
j_gene: TRBJ1-1
v_gene: TRBV25-1
CDR3nt: TGTGCCAGCAGTGGCATTGGAGGGGGCGCCGGAAACACTGAAGCTTTCTTT
CDR3aa: CASSGIGGGAGNTEAFF

d_gene: -
abundance: -
j_gene: TRBJ2-2
v_gene: TRBV12-3/TRBV12-4
CDR3nt: TGTGCCAGCATCGTGGGGCTCACCGGGGAGCTGTTTTTT
CDR3aa: CASIVGLTGELFF

d_gene: -
abundance: -
j_gene: TRBJ2-1
v_gene: TRBV7-9
CDR3nt: TGTGCCAGCAGCTTAAGGGGGGATACCTACAATGAGCAGTTCTTC
CDR3aa: CASSLRGDTYNEQFF

d_gene: -
abundance: few
j_gene: TRBJ2-7
v_gene: TRBV9
CDR3nt: TGTGCCAGCAGCGAGATTGAAATTCCCTACGAGCAGTACTTC
CDR3aa: CASSEIEIPYEQYF

d_gene: -
abundance: many
j_gene: TRBJ1-1
v_gene: TRBV29-1
CDR3nt: TGCAGCGGCGCCAGTTTAAACACTGAAGCTTTCTTT
CDR3aa: CSGASLNTEAFF

d_gene: -
abundance: once
j_gene: TRBJ2-2
v_gene: TRBV4-2
CDR3nt: TGTGCCTGGAGGCCACCCAACACCGGGGAGCTGTTTTTT
CDR3aa: CAWRPPNTGELFF

d_gene: TRBD1
abundance: -
j_gene: TRBJ1-2
v_gene: TRBV7-9
CDR3nt: TGTGCCAGCAGCTTGGGGGGGACAGGGATTAACTATGGCTACACCTTC
CDR3aa: CASSLGGTGINYGYTF

d_gene: -
abundance: few
j_gene: TRBJ1-1
v_gene: TRBV18
CDR3nt: TGTGCCAGCTCAAGTCGGGGAGGGACCACTGAAGCTTTCTTT
CDR3aa: CASSSRGGTTEAFF

d_gene: TRBD1
abundance: -
j_gene: TRBJ2-2
v_gene: TRBV29-1
CDR3nt: TGCAGCGTCAGGACAGGTGCGAACACCGGGGAGCTGTTTTTT
CDR3aa: CSVRTGANTGELFF

d_gene: -
abundance: -
j_gene: TRBJ2-1
v_gene: TRBV2
CDR3nt: TGTGCCAGCGGCCGGGAGCAGTTCTTC
CDR3aa: CASGREQFF

d_gene: -
abundance: few
j_gene: TRBJ2-2
v_gene: TRBV7-6
CDR3nt: TGTGCCAGCAGCTCCACCCAGTTGAACACCGGGGAGCTGTTTTTT
CDR3aa: CASSSTQLNTGELFF

d_gene: -
abundance: many
j_gene: TRBJ2-7
v_gene: TRBV12-3/TRBV12-4
CDR3nt: TGTGCCAGCAGTCTCGGAGACGGCACATCCTACGAGCAGTACTTC
CDR3aa: CASSLGDGTSYEQYF

d_gene: -
abundance: -
j_gene: TRBJ2-1
v_gene: TRBV15
CDR3nt: TGTGCCACCAGCAGAGATCTGGGGGCTACCGGACCCAGTGAGCAGTTCTTC
CDR3aa: CATSRDLGATGPSEQFF

d_gene: -
abundance: many
j_gene: TRBJ1-5
v_gene: TRBV6-6
CDR3nt: TGTGCCAGCAGTTTGCAGCCAAATAGCAATCAGCCCCAGCATTTT
CDR3aa: CASSLQPNSNQPQHF

d_gene: -
abundance: -
j_gene: TRBJ2-5
v_gene: TRBV12-3/TRBV12-4
CDR3nt: TGTGCCAGCAGCAACTCGGGTCCCCAAGAGACCCAGTACTTC
CDR3aa: CASSNSGPQETQYF